This is a list of T cell receptor beta chains from one sample in a study of T cells expressing NK-cell markers. From the 5' RACE reads, TCRdb lists one entry per CDR3 protein and no DNA. The sample totals 130,000 to 150,000 distinct CDR3 sequences. The specimen sequenced was blood T cells: a sorted CD56 or NKG2C T cell subset, CD4+ or CD8+ T cells, or bulk PBMC T cells (not recorded which). The receptors originated from a man in his late teens or twenties in good health. Both conserved end residues are part of each CDR3. Rows give clone size only sometimes, using once, few, many, or a class for an expanded clone.

V gene: TRBV30
J gene: TRBJ2-7
clone size: .
CDR3 protein: CAWSGSSGTPYYEQYF

V gene: TRBV3-1
J gene: TRBJ2-1
clone size: .
CDR3 protein: CASSQEIRDCHNEQFF

V gene: TRBV4-2
J gene: TRBJ2-1
clone size: .
CDR3 protein: CASSQGGTDNEQFF

V gene: TRBV29-1
J gene: TRBJ2-1
clone size: .
CDR3 protein: CSVDRTSGRASQFF

V gene: TRBV27
J gene: TRBJ1-2
clone size: .
CDR3 protein: CASSPIDTNDYTF

V gene: TRBV29-1
J gene: TRBJ2-1
clone size: .
CDR3 protein: CSVDYRGSYNEQFF

V gene: TRBV30
J gene: TRBJ2-3
clone size: .
CDR3 protein: CAWSSATSTDTQYF

V gene: TRBV20-1
J gene: TRBJ2-7
clone size: .
CDR3 protein: CSATHREFSYEQYF

V gene: TRBV20-1
J gene: TRBJ2-1
clone size: .
CDR3 protein: CSARVPMGNEQFF

V gene: TRBV4-1
J gene: TRBJ2-1
clone size: .
CDR3 protein: CASSPNAGGPSNEQFF

V gene: TRBV12-3/TRBV12-4
J gene: TRBJ2-7
clone size: .
CDR3 protein: CASSDGLAGSSYEQYF

V gene: TRBV27
J gene: TRBJ1-1
clone size: .
CDR3 protein: CASSLSGSMNTEAFF

V gene: TRBV5-4
J gene: TRBJ2-3
clone size: .
CDR3 protein: CASSLGPEGDTQYF

V gene: TRBV2
J gene: TRBJ2-3
clone size: .
CDR3 protein: CASSGGAPLLATDTQYF

V gene: TRBV12-3/TRBV12-4
J gene: TRBJ2-2
clone size: .
CDR3 protein: CASSLVGGTGMNTGELFF

V gene: TRBV13
J gene: TRBJ1-2
clone size: .
CDR3 protein: CASSPSGIDGYTF

V gene: TRBV6-1
J gene: TRBJ2-3
clone size: .
CDR3 protein: CASSMLAGTTDTQYF

V gene: TRBV11-2
J gene: TRBJ2-1
clone size: .
CDR3 protein: CASSSAIYNEQFF

V gene: TRBV7-3
J gene: TRBJ2-7
clone size: .
CDR3 protein: CASSWEGGDSYEQYF

V gene: TRBV6-1
J gene: TRBJ2-7
clone size: .
CDR3 protein: CASTGSGDAEQYF

V gene: TRBV7-9
J gene: TRBJ2-7
clone size: medium-sized
CDR3 protein: CASSPPGGNAYEQYF

V gene: TRBV20-1
J gene: TRBJ2-7
clone size: .
CDR3 protein: CSARPEGTALSYEQYF

V gene: TRBV28
J gene: TRBJ2-3
clone size: .
CDR3 protein: CATGSGGSTDTQYF

V gene: TRBV6-6
J gene: TRBJ1-1
clone size: .
CDR3 protein: CASSPGAGAFF

V gene: TRBV5-1
J gene: TRBJ1-6
clone size: .
CDR3 protein: CASSKTGEMNSPLHF

V gene: TRBV7-6
J gene: TRBJ1-1
clone size: .
CDR3 protein: CASSDRSTEAFF

V gene: TRBV20-1
J gene: TRBJ2-7
clone size: .
CDR3 protein: CSARPSGRKGSYEQYF

V gene: TRBV5-6
J gene: TRBJ2-1
clone size: .
CDR3 protein: CASSRSNEQFF